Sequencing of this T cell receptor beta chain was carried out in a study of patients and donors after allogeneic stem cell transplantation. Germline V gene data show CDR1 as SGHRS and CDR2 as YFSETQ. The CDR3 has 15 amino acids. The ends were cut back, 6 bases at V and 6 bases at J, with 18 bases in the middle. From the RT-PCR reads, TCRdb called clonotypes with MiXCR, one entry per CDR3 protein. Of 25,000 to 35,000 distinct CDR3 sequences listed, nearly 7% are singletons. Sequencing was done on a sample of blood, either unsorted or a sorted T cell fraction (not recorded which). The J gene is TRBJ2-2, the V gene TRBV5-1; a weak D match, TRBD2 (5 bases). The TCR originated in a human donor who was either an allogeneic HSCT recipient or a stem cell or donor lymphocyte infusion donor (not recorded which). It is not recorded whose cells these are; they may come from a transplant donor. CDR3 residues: CASTLLVGSAGELFF. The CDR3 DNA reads TGCGCCAGCACCTTACTAGTAGGGTCTGCCGGGGAGCTGTTTTTT.